Listed below are T cell receptor beta chains from one sample, sequenced in a study of beta chain features in type 1 diabetes. TCRdb's copy holds only in-frame clones and misses some; the assay was immunoSEQ multiplex PCR. The profile shows a few hundred thousand clones, around 20% of them singletons. The sequenced sample consisted of naive CD4+ T cells from blood. All receptors derive from a young woman in good health. The CDR3 runs from the conserved cysteine through the conserved F or W. A D gene is named only where the DNA matches it firmly. Clone size is stated in some rows and not others, as once, few, many or a class when expanded.

few	TRBV30	TRBD2	TRBJ2-5	TGTGCCTGGGGCAGACTAGCCCAAGAGACCCAGTACTTC	CAWGRLAQETQYF
-	TRBV19	TRBD2	TRBJ2-1	TGTGCCAGTAGTAAGACTAGCTTTCCCACCTTGGGCTACAATGAGCAGTTCTTC	CASSKTSFPTLGYNEQFF
-	TRBV10-3	-	TRBJ1-2	TGTGCCATCAGTGAGTCGGGGCGCTATGGCTACACCTTC	CAISESGRYGYTF
once	TRBV15	TRBD2	TRBJ2-5	TGTGCCACCAGCAGAGGCGGACTAGCGGGAGGAGAGACCCAGTACTTC	CATSRGGLAGGETQYF
few	TRBV5-1	-	TRBJ2-7	TGCGCCAGCAGTAGGCTAGGAGCCTACGAGCAGTACTTC	CASSRLGAYEQYF
-	TRBV4-1	TRBD1	TRBJ2-7	TGCGCCAGCAGCCAGCCCGGGACAGGGGGAGAGCAGTACTTC	CASSQPGTGGEQYF
-	TRBV5-1	-	TRBJ2-3	TGCGCCAGCAGTACTAGGACAGATACGCAGTATTTT	CASSTRTDTQYF
-	TRBV5-4	TRBD2	TRBJ2-5	TGTGCCAGCAGCTTGGCGGGGAGCGGGGGGGGAGAGACCCAGTACTTC	CASSLAGSGGGETQYF
-	TRBV4-3	-	TRBJ1-2	TGCGCCAGCAGCCACGCACCACCGGGATACTATGGCTACACCTTC	CASSHAPPGYYGYTF
-	TRBV7-2	TRBD1	TRBJ1-2	TGTGCCAGCAGCTTACTGACAGGGGGTTATGGCTACACCTTC	CASSLLTGGYGYTF
few	TRBV30	TRBD2	TRBJ2-1	TGTGCCTGGAGTGTACGCCTAGCGGGATTGACTGAGCAGTTCTTC	CAWSVRLAGLTEQFF
-	TRBV19	-	TRBJ1-1	TGTGCCAGTAGTCACGACAGGCCCGAAGCTTTCTTT	CASSHDRPEAFF
few	TRBV28	-	TRBJ1-2	TGTGCCAGCAGCCCGTCCTATGGCTACACCTTC	CASSPSYGYTF
-	TRBV7-2	-	TRBJ1-2	TGTGCCAGCAGCTTAGGGCAGGGAAAGGGCTACACCTTC	CASSLGQGKGYTF
few	TRBV2	-	TRBJ2-7	TGTGCCAGCATGGTAGCGCAAGCGATTTACGAGCAGTACTTC	CASMVAQAIYEQYF
few	TRBV7-9	-	TRBJ2-7	TGTGCCAGCAGCCGGGAATCCTACGAGCAGTACTTC	CASSRESYEQYF
-	TRBV6-6	-	TRBJ2-2	TGTGCCAGCAGCACTACAGGGTGGAACACCGGGGAGCTGTTTTTT	CASSTTGWNTGELFF
few	TRBV4-2	-	TRBJ1-5	TGTGCCAGCAGCCAAGAAAGCGAAAATCAGCCCCAGCATTTT	CASSQESENQPQHF
few	TRBV19	-	TRBJ2-1	TGTGCCAGTAATAATTGGCCGCGGAGGGGGCCCAATGAGCAGTTCTTC	CASNNWPRRGPNEQFF
few	TRBV7-2	TRBD1	TRBJ1-5	TGTGCCAGCAGCTTCGGGACAGGTGGTCAGCCCCAGCATTTT	CASSFGTGGQPQHF
-	TRBV7-3	-	TRBJ2-7	TGTGCCAGCAGCCAACTCGAAGGGATACAGGGTCTAGGCGAGCAGTACTTC	CASSQLEGIQGLGEQYF
-	TRBV29-1	-	TRBJ1-2	TGCAGCGTTCTGATCACCGGGTATGGCTACACCTTC	CSVLITGYGYTF
-	TRBV29-1	-	TRBJ1-1	TGCAGCGGGAGCGACTGGGACACTGAAGCTTTCTTT	CSGSDWDTEAFF